A single sample gave rise to the 18 T cell receptor beta chains below, sequenced in a study of T cells in Graves' hyperthyroidism and ophthalmopathy. Amplification of TCR beta CDR3 regions used RNA as the template. Using the HTBI primer set, a first-round RT-PCR was run on the TCR CDR3. From the multiplex PCR reads, TCRdb called clonotypes with MiXCR, one entry per CDR3 protein. The table has about 680,000 distinct CDR3 sequences, about 35% seen once; the top ten hold around 31%. Sequences were obtained from blood. These TCRs come from a woman aged 40 to 50 with Graves' hyperthyroidism.

In its sample, this clonotype was seen many times. This rearrangement joins TRBV7-3 to TRBJ1-5; D gene ambiguous. CDR3 length: 13 amino acids. The V end was cut by 2 bases, the J end by 4 bases, with 6 bases between. Germline assignment: CDR1 SGHTA and CDR2 FQGTGA. CDR3 residues: CASSLYNNQPQHF. DNA for the CDR3: TGTGCCAGCAGCTTATATAATAATCAGCCCCAGCATTTT.

With respect to this clonotype: The CDR3 does not end in the conserved phenylalanine or tryptophan, so this is likely a read error. The DNA is omitted, as the CDR3 cannot be located on it reliably, and the CDR3 follows TCRdb's listing. The chain recombines TRBV24-1 with TRBJ1-1; the DNA was not compared with TRBD1, the D call given in the table. Germline V gives CDR1 KGHDR, CDR2 SFDVKD. The CDR3 comprises 12 residues, both ends counted. The CDR3: CATSDNDRTAYY.

On this clonotype: The junction differs from germline at one of its ends, possibly a read error. V and J are TRBV6-1 and TRBJ1-2; D is undetermined. The V gene's germline CDR1 is MNHNS and CDR2 SASEGT. This CDR3 spans 15 amino acids. CDR3 nucleotide sequence: TGTGCCAGCAGAGAAGGACCGATACGAACCTATGGCTACACCTTC. The encoded protein is CASREGPIRTYGYTF.

This clonotype was detected a few times. This chain uses TRBV4-1 with TRBJ2-7, with TRBD2 identical over 7 bases. The J segment lost 4 bases and the V segment lost 5 bases, leaving 11 bases of the junction unmatched. The germline CDR1 and CDR2 sequences are MGHRA and YSYEKL. CDR3 length: 15 residues. DNA for the CDR3: TGCGCCAGCAGCTATGAACTAGCGTCCAGATACGAGCAGTACTTC. It specifies CASSYELASRYEQYF.

A few counts support this clonotype. The chain joins TRBV12-5 to TRBJ1-4; TRBD1 agrees at 8 bases. The ends lost 4 bases at V and 8 bases at J; junction bases unmatched: 12. The germline V gene encodes CDR1 LGHNT and CDR2 FRNRAP. This CDR3 is 16 amino acids long. Here the CDR3 DNA reads TGTGCTAGTGGTTCGGGTGCCGGACAGGGTAACGAAAAACTGTTTTTT. Its translation is CASGSGAGQGNEKLFF.

The rearrangement joins TRBV6-2 or TRBV6-3 to TRBJ2-7, with D tentatively TRBD2 (6 bases). This CDR3 contains 14 residues. CDR1 and CDR2 (germline): MNHEY, SVGEGT. Trimming shortened V by 2 bases and J by 3 bases, and 11 bases separated the two germline ends. This CDR3 reads CASSYIRRDYEQYF. The DNA of the CDR3 is TGTGCCAGCAGTTACATTCGGAGGGACTACGAGCAGTACTTC.

J is TRBJ1-5 and V is TRBV27; the D gene is possibly TRBD1 (6 bases). V was shortened by 6 bases and J by 7 bases, with 10 bases between the two germline ends. The CDR3 has 12 amino acids. Germline CDR1 and CDR2: MNHEY and SMNVEV (reference sequence). CDR3 in amino acids: CASRGARQPQHF. CDR3 sequence (DNA): TGTGCCAGCAGGGGGGCAAGGCAGCCCCAGCATTTT.

Concerning this clonotype: This is likely a read error, given that the CDR3 carries no conserved phenylalanine or tryptophan at its end. The chain combines TRBV20-1 with TRBJ1-2, with D maybe TRBD1 (6 bases). V lost 0 bases and J lost 6, with 17 bases in between. The CDR3 is made up of 15 amino acids. From germline, CDR1 is DFQATT and CDR2 SNEGSKA (reference sequence). This CDR3 reads CSARDIGDRWHGYTL. CDR3 sequence (DNA): TGCAGTGCTAGAGATATTGGCGACAGGTGGCATGGCTACACCCTC.

This clonotype occurred many times. This chain uses TRBV10-3 with TRBJ2-5, with D perhaps given as TRBD1 or TRBD2 (5 bases each). The CDR3 spans 15 residues. Between the trimmed V and J ends, which lost 4 bases and 1 base, there was a span of 13 bases. From germline, CDR1 is ENHRY and CDR2 SYGVKD. The CDR3 region has the DNA TGTGCCATCAGTGGTAGGATGGGGACCCAAGAGACCCAGTACTTC. Its protein is CAISGRMGTQETQYF.

The chain combines TRBV6-1 with TRBJ1-2; 10 bases fit TRBD1. The CDR3 contains 17 residues. V was clipped by 8 bases and J by 4 bases; unmatched bases: 16. In germline, CDR1 is MNHNS, CDR2 SASEGT. DNA of the CDR3: TGTGCCAGCGGGGAAGGGACAGGGGTCACTACCTCCTATGGCTACACCTTC. Amino acids: CASGEGTGVTTSYGYTF.

At least ten counts were recorded for this clonotype. The gene calls are TRBV7-3 and TRBJ1-1; the D is unclear. Looked up from germline, CDR1 is SGHTA and CDR2 is FQGTGA. The CDR3 sequence is 13 residues long. V gave up 4 bases and J gave up 1 base, with 7 bases separating them. The DNA for the CDR3 is TGTGCCAGCAGCTCTCGCGAGAACACTGAAGCTTTCTTT. As protein: CASSSRENTEAFF.

This clonotype was seen repeatedly, ten times or more. The chain couples TRBV7-9 to TRBJ1-2, with D possibly being TRBD1 (6 bases). The CDR3 has 14 amino acids. Trimming stripped 5 bases from V and 7 bases from J, with 17 bases between. Per germline, CDR1 SEHNR and CDR2 FQNEAQ (reference sequence). CDR3 sequence reads: CASSPLGTLGGYTF. The CDR3 DNA sequence: TGTGCCAGCAGCCCCCTCGGGACACTGGGTGGCTACACCTTC.

This chain connects TRBV7-2 to TRBJ2-5; 7 bases line up with TRBD1. CDR1 SGHTA and CDR2 FQGNSA come from the germline V gene. V shed 1 base and J 1 base; nucleotides not matched to a gene: 9. The CDR3 is made up of 17 amino acids. CDR3 region: CASSLVIFWDSQETQYF. The DNA for the CDR3 is TGTGCCAGCAGCTTAGTGATTTTCTGGGACAGCCAAGAGACCCAGTACTTC.

The chain uses TRBV28 and TRBJ2-7; TRBD2 matches at 7 bases. The CDR3 contains 18 residues. The germline V gene has CDR1 MDHEN and CDR2 SYDVKM. V was clipped by 5 bases and J by 3 bases; unmatched bases: 19. The CDR3 is CASSPTSYHQWSDYEQYF. In DNA, the CDR3 is TGTGCCAGCAGTCCGACTAGCTATCACCAATGGAGCGACTACGAGCAGTACTTC.

This clonotype was detected only a few times. The chain recombines TRBV7-2 with TRBJ2-2; D unresolved. V was trimmed by 2 bases and J by 7 bases, leaving 8 bases between them. This CDR3 is built from 13 residues. The germline V gene has CDR1 SGHTA and CDR2 FQGNSA. CDR3 DNA: TGTGCCAGCAGCTTATTGGACCTCGGGGAGCTGTTTTTT. This encodes CASSLLDLGELFF.

The CDR3 spells CAISDKERQERGYTF. The CDR3 bases are TGTGCCATCAGTGATAAGGAGAGACAGGAACGGGGCTACACCTTC. The rearrangement links TRBV10-3 to TRBJ1-2; maybe TRBD1 (6 bases). The V gene's germline CDR1 is ENHRY and CDR2 SYGVKD. V lost 3 bases and J lost 8, with 19 bases in between. The CDR3 covers 15 residues.

A few counts support this clonotype. The V and J genes are TRBV7-2 and TRBJ2-7; D gene uncertain. V lost 6 bases to trimming and J lost 0 bases, with 15 bases between them. This CDR3 contains 15 residues. CDR1 and CDR2 (germline): SGHTA, FQGNSA. The CDR3 sequence: CASRNGAESSYEQYF. As DNA, the CDR3 is TGTGCCAGCAGAAACGGCGCAGAGAGCTCCTACGAGCAGTACTTC.

The chain carries TRBV20-1 and TRBJ2-7; 12 bases match TRBD2. The DNA end is a closer match to TRBJ2-1, so the J assignment may be wrong. The CDR3 has 14 residues. Germline assignment: CDR1 DFQATT and CDR2 SNEGSKA (reference sequence). The CDR3, as DNA: TGCAGTGCTAGATCTAGCGGGAGGGGCTATGAGCAGTTCTTC. It translates to CSARSSGRGYEQFF.